A single sample gave rise to the 25 T cell receptor beta chains below, sequenced in a study of metastatic and nonmetastatic thyroid tumors. MiXCR was used by TCRdb to re-call the PCR reads. The profile covers some 4,800 clones, with approximately 22% appearing a single time and around 21% taken by the ten largest. There were no patients who had received any treatment before thyroid surgery. The specimen was tumor tissue. The receptor set was obtained from a male donor with papillary thyroid cancer or a benign thyroid nodule (not recorded which). Some clones in this sample may be carry-over from other donors' samples.

Many counts were recorded for this clone. The J gene is TRBJ1-2, the V gene TRBV7-9; 7 bases fit TRBD1. The CDR3 length is 13 residues. CDR1 and CDR2 from the germline V gene are SEHNR and FQNEAQ (reference sequence). Losses at the gene ends were 5 bases for V and 5 bases for J; bases not matched to a gene: 5. For the CDR3, the DNA is TGTGCCAGCAGCACACCGGGACAGTATGGCTACACCTTC. This translates into CASSTPGQYGYTF. Looking up the rest from reference TRBV7-9 and TRBJ1-2 gives the full variable domain: DTGVSQNPRHKITKRGQNVTFRCDPISEHNRLYWYRQTLGQGPEFLTYFQNEAQLEKSRLLSDRFSAERPKGSFSTLEIQRTEQGDSAMYLCASSTPGQYGYTFGSGTRLTVV.

This clone was picked up a small number of times. The chain has TRBV19 and TRBJ2-1; 11 nucleotides match TRBD2. The V gene end was trimmed by 8 bases and the J gene end by 16 bases; junction bases not matched to a gene: 13. This CDR3 comprises 13 residues. Germline V lookup: CDR1 LNHDA, CDR2 SQIVND (reference sequence). CDR3 amino acids: CASSTSGSAKGFF. In nucleotides, the CDR3 is TGTGCCAGTTCTACTAGCGGGAGTGCCAAGGGTTTCTTC.

The table lists this clone with a few counts. V gene TRBV12-3 or TRBV12-4 combines with J gene TRBJ2-3; D unclear. The CDR3 is made up of 14 amino acids. Trimming removed 2 bases at V and 4 bases at J, with 10 bases between. CDR3 loop: CASSLRLESDTQYF. Written as DNA, the CDR3 is TGTGCCAGCAGTTTACGCCTAGAGTCAGATACGCAGTATTTT.

This chain links TRBV20-1 with TRBJ1-3, with D unclear. V lost 3 bases and J 4 bases, leaving 13 bases between the germline ends. CDR1 DFQATT and CDR2 SNEGSKA come from the germline V gene (reference sequence). The CDR3 has 14 amino acids. CDR3 in DNA: TGCAGTGCTAGGGACGGAGGACGGGGAAACACCATATATTTT. Its translation is CSARDGGRGNTIYF.

Ten or more counts support this clone. This chain links TRBV14 with TRBJ1-1; D not certain. The CDR3 totals 13 residues. The germline V gene encodes CDR1 SGHDN and CDR2 FVKESK. V gave up 4 bases and J gave up 1 base, with 7 bases separating them. The CDR3 coding sequence is TGTGCCAGCAGCCCTAACAGGAACACTGAAGCTTTCTTT. This sequence encodes CASSPNRNTEAFF.

This clone was recorded many times. The V gene is TRBV6-5, the J gene TRBJ2-7; 9 bases fit TRBD2. This CDR3 contains 17 residues. Losses at the gene ends were 0 bases for V and 3 bases for J; bases not matched to a gene: 9. In germline, CDR1 is MNHEY, CDR2 SVGAGI. CDR3 in DNA: TGTGCCAGCAGTTACTCACTAGCGGGTGAGGGGAACTACGAGCAGTACTTC. Protein product: CASSYSLAGEGNYEQYF.

This clone ranks as hyperexpanded. This specimen includes other DNA sequences encoding the same CDR3. The CDR3 DNA follows: TGTGCCAGCAGCTTGGTAGGGCCCATCCGTGGCTACACCTTC. Translating gives CASSLVGPIRGYTF. The rearrangement links TRBV5-8 to TRBJ1-2; D not certain. The V gene's germline CDR1 is SGHTS and CDR2 YDEGEE. Trimming left V 0 bases short and J 7 bases short, with 13 bases between. The CDR3 runs to 14 residues.

This chain joins TRBV5-5 and TRBJ1-2, with no clear D. Deletions cut 6 bases from V and 8 bases from J, with 11 bases between. CDR1 and CDR2 from the germline V gene are SGHKS and YYEKEE (reference sequence). The CDR3 is 11 residues long. CDR3 protein: CASTVGSGYTF. CDR3 in DNA: TGTGCCAGCACCGTAGGAAGCGGCTACACCTTC. The full variable domain, with the rest looked up from reference TRBV5-5 and TRBJ1-2, is DAGVTQSPTHLIKTRGQQVTLRCSPISGHKSVSWYQQVLGQGPQFIFQYYEKEERGRGNFPDRFSARQFPNYSSELNVNALLLGDSALYLCASTVGSGYTFGSGTRLTVV.

This clone was counted ten times or more. Other nucleotide sequences in the sample specify the same CDR3. V usage is TRBV5-6 and J usage is TRBJ2-2; a weak D match, TRBD2 (6 bases). Germline loops: CDR1 SGHDT, CDR2 YYEEEE. Trimming pared 2 bases from V and 2 bases from J, leaving 7 bases between. The CDR3 has 14 residues. CDR3 nucleotides: TGTGCCAGCAGCTTCGGACTAAACACCGGGGAGCTGTTTTTT. Translating gives CASSFGLNTGELFF. Looking up the rest from reference TRBV5-6 and TRBJ2-2 gives the full variable domain: DAGVTQSPTHLIKTRGQQVTLRCSPKSGHDTVSWYQQALGQGPQFIFQYYEEEERQRGNFPDRFSGHQFPNYSSELNVNALLLGDSALYLCASSFGLNTGELFFGEGSRLTVL.

The chain combines TRBV6-5 with TRBJ2-3, with D perhaps matching TRBD2 (5 bases). This CDR3 spans 16 amino acids. The ends were cut back, 0 bases at V and 4 bases at J, with 14 bases in the middle. Looked up from germline, CDR1 is MNHEY and CDR2 is SVGAGI. DNA of the CDR3: TGTGCCAGCAGTTACTCAGACGGGGATGGTTCAGATACGCAGTATTTT. Translating gives CASSYSDGDGSDTQYF.

This chain connects TRBV11-2 to TRBJ1-4; 8 nucleotides align to TRBD1. With 1 base clipped from V and 7 bases from J, the junction kept 2 bases outside the gene matches. This CDR3 contains 14 residues. The germline V gene has CDR1 SGHAT and CDR2 FQNNGV. In nucleotides, the CDR3 is TGTGCCAGCAGCTTAGGGACAGGGACTGAAAAACTGTTTTTT. It encodes CASSLGTGTEKLFF.

As regards this clone: Being one base from a much bigger clone, this may be a read error. The chain links TRBV5-1 to TRBJ2-3; D is unclear. The CDR3 loop spans 14 amino acids. The germline V and J ends were trimmed by 2 bases and 2 bases, with 9 bases remaining between them. Per the germline V gene, CDR1 is SGHRS and CDR2 is YFSETQ. The CDR3 DNA is TGCGCCAGCAGCTTCAGCTTCCCCACAGATACGCAGTATTTT. It translates to CASSFSFPTDTQYF.

The rearrangement uses TRBV14 and TRBJ2-7; no firm D call. Trimming took 0 bases from V and 2 from J, leaving 5 bases between them. This CDR3 is 13 amino acids long. Germline CDR1 is SGHDN and CDR2 is FVKESK. CDR3 residues: CASSQDRTYEQYF. As DNA, the CDR3 is TGTGCCAGCAGCCAAGACAGAACCTACGAGCAGTACTTC.

This clone came up a few times. The chain couples TRBV6-2 or TRBV6-3 to TRBJ1-2; D gene unclear. The germline CDR1 and CDR2 sequences are MNHEY and SVGEGT. This CDR3 contains 14 residues. V lost 2 bases and J lost 5, with 12 bases in between. CDR3 nucleotide sequence: TGTGCCAGCAGTTACCCCAGGAACAGATATGGCTACACCTTC. Protein: CASSYPRNRYGYTF.

As regards this clone: A read error may be the cause here, since a much bigger clone is one base away. Within the sample, other DNA sequences also encode this same CDR3. V usage is TRBV11-2 and J usage is TRBJ2-7; D ambiguous. Germline V gene data show CDR1 as SGHAT and CDR2 as FQNNGV. V shed 2 bases and J shed 2 bases, with 4 bases lying between them. The CDR3 is 12 residues long. DNA for the CDR3: TGTGCCAGCAGCTTACGTCCCTACGAGCAGTACTTC. It codes for CASSLRPYEQYF.

In the case of this clone: A much larger clone is a single base away; this may be a read error. Other DNA sequences in this specimen translate into the identical CDR3. The rearrangement joins TRBV11-1 to TRBJ2-3, with TRBD2 matching 11 bases. The CDR3 runs to 16 residues. CDR1 SGHAT and CDR2 FQDESV come from the germline V gene (reference sequence). CDR3 residues: CASSSTSGVITDTQYF. In nucleotides, the CDR3 is TGTGCCAGCAGCTCGACTAGCGGGGTAATCACAGATACGCAATATTTT.

As for this clone: Being one base from a much bigger clone, this may be a read error. The genes are TRBV5-1 and TRBJ1-5; 9 nucleotides agree with TRBD1. The CDR3 length is 14 residues. Germline assignment: CDR1 SGHRS and CDR2 YFSETQ. The CDR3 DNA is TGCGCCAGCAGCACGGGACAGGGACGGGAGCCCCAGAATTTT. This translates into CASSTGQGREPQNF.

This clone was seen a few times. A much larger clone sits a single nucleotide away, making a read error possible. The rearrangement joins TRBV12-3 or TRBV12-4 to TRBJ2-2; TRBD1 matches at 7 bases. Trimming removed 8 bases from V and 4 bases from J; junction bases left unmatched: 7. The CDR3 loop spans 14 amino acids. The CDR3 protein is CASGPGGFTGELFF. The CDR3 nucleotides are TGTGCCAGCGGACCAGGGGGATTCACCGGGGAGCTGTTTTTT.

This clone came up a few times. This sequence joins TRBV25-1 and TRBJ2-3; tentative D call: TRBD1 (7 bases). Germline-derived CDR1 and CDR2 are MGHDK and SYGVNS. This CDR3 has 17 residues. V was trimmed by 5 bases and J by 3 bases, leaving 21 bases between them. CDR3 sequence (DNA): TGTGCCAGCAGTCATACAAGGCAGGGGGGTTTGACAGATACGCAGTATTTT. This gives the protein CASSHTRQGGLTDTQYF.

This clone was detected many times. Different DNA sequences within this sample yield the same CDR3. V gene TRBV29-1 combines with J gene TRBJ2-4, with a weak D call TRBD2 (6 bases). Germline V lookup: CDR1 SQVTM, CDR2 ANQGSEA. The CDR3 length is 14 residues. V dropped 1 base and J dropped 7 bases, with 14 bases sitting between them. CDR3 loop: CSVEVGGGRNIQYF. Written as DNA, the CDR3 is TGCAGCGTTGAAGTTGGGGGAGGACGGAACATTCAGTACTTC.

This clone was counted at least ten times. This chain links TRBV11-2 with TRBJ2-7, with TRBD1 identical over 7 bases. V dropped 1 base and J dropped 3; count of bases not matched to a gene: 3. This CDR3 contains 14 residues. Germline CDR1 SGHAT, CDR2 FQNNGV. Written as DNA, the CDR3 is TGTGCCAGCAGCTTAGGAGGGGGCCACTACGAGCAGTACTTC. Translated, it gives CASSLGGGHYEQYF.

In this sample, this clone is medium-sized. J is TRBJ2-5 and V is TRBV5-1; 9 bases line up with TRBD2. The V segment lost 1 base and the J segment 1 base; nucleotides outside the gene matches: 5. The CDR3 is 16 amino acids. The germline V gene has CDR1 SGHRS and CDR2 YFSETQ. This CDR3 is CASSLLSGRRQETQYF. CDR3 in DNA: TGCGCCAGCAGCTTGTTAAGCGGGAGGCGCCAAGAGACCCAGTACTTC.

The chain joins TRBV20-1 to TRBJ2-3; D is possibly TRBD2 (6 bases). This CDR3 comprises 14 residues. The V gene lost 4 bases and the J gene lost 5 bases, with 16 bases spanning the gap. CDR1 DFQATT and CDR2 SNEGSKA come from the germline V gene (reference sequence). The CDR3 nucleotides are TGCAGTGCTACGCCTGCTAGCGTGAGAGATACGCAGTATTTT. Translation gives CSATPASVRDTQYF.

The rearrangement links TRBV6-5 to TRBJ1-5; D might be TRBD1 (6 bases). Germline loops: CDR1 MNHEY, CDR2 SVGAGI. CDR3 length equals 14 residues. Trimming took 4 bases from V and 3 from J, leaving 10 bases between them. The CDR3 DNA sequence: TGTGCCAGCAGTTCAGGACAGTACAATCAGCCCCAGCATTTT. Residues: CASSSGQYNQPQHF.

This clone was seen more than once but under ten times. The chain links TRBV27 to TRBJ2-2; D may be TRBD2 (6 bases). This CDR3 is 15 amino acids long. Looked up from germline, CDR1 is MNHEY and CDR2 is SMNVEV (reference sequence). V shed 3 bases and J shed 4 bases, with 12 bases lying between them. The CDR3 loop is CASSLRGASTGELFF. The CDR3 DNA follows: TGTGCCAGCAGTTTGCGGGGCGCGAGCACCGGGGAGCTGTTTTTT.